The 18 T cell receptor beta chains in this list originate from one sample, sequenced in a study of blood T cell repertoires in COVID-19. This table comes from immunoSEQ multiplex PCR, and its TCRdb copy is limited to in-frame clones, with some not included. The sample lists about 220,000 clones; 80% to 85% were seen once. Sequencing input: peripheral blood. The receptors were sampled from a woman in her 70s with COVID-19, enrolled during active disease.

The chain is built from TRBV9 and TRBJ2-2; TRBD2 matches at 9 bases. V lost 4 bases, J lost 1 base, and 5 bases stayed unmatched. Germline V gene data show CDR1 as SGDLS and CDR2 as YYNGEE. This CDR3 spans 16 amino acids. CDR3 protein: CASSIGLAKNTGELFF. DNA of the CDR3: TGTGCCAGCAGCATTGGACTAGCGAAGAACACCGGGGAGCTGTTTTTT. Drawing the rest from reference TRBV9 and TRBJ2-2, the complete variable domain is DSGVTQTPKHLITATGQRVTLRCSPRSGDLSVYWYQQSLDQGLQFLIQYYNGEERAKGNILERFSAQQFPDLHSELNLSSLELGDSALYFCASSIGLAKNTGELFFGEGSRLTVL.

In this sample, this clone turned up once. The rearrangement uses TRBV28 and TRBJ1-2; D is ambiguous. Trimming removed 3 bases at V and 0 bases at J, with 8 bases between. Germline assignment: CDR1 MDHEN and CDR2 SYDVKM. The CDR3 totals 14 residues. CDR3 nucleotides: TGTGCCAGCAGTTTGGCCCGCTCTAACTATGGCTACACCTTC. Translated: CASSLARSNYGYTF.

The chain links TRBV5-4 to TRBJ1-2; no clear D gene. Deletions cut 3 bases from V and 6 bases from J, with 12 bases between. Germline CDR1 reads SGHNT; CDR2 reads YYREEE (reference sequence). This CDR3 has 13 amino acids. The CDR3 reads CASSSPGRDGYTF. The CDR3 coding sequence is TGTGCCAGCAGCTCCCCGGGAAGGGATGGCTACACCTTC.

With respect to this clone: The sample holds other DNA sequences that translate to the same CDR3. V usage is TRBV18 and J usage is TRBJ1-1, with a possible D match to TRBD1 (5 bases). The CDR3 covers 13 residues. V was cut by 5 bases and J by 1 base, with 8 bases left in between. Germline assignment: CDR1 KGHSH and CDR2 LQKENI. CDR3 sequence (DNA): TGTGCCAGCTCAAGCGACAGGAACACTGAAGCTTTCTTT. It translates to CASSSDRNTEAFF.

The CDR3 region has the DNA TGTGCCAGCAGTTTATCGGGGGGGCTTAGTGAAGCTTTCTTT. Its protein is CASSLSGGLSEAFF. The rearrangement links TRBV28 to TRBJ1-1; possible D gene TRBD1, 6 bases. Germline V lookup: CDR1 MDHEN, CDR2 SYDVKM. V was clipped by 1 base and J by 7 bases, with 13 bases between them. The CDR3 covers 14 residues.

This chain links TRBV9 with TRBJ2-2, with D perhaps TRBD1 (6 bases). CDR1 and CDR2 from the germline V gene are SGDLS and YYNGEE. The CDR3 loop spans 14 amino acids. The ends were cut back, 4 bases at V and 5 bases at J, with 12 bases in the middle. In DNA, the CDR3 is TGTGCCAGCAGCTCGACTGGACAGACCGGGGAGCTGTTTTTT. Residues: CASSSTGQTGELFF.

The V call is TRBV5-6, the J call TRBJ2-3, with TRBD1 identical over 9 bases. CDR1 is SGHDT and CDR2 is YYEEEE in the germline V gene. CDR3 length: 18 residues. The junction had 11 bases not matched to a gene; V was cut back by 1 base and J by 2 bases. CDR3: CASSLRGTGFPLTDTQYF. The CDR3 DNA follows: TGTGCCAGCAGCTTGAGGGGGACAGGGTTTCCCCTCACAGATACGCAGTATTTT.

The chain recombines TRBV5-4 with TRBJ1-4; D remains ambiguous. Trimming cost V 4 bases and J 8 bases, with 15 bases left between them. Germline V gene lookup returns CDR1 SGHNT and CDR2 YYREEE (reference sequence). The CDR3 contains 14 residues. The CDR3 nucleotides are TGTGCCAGCAGCGCCGATCAGACAAGGGAAAAACTGTTTTTT. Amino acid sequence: CASSADQTREKLFF.

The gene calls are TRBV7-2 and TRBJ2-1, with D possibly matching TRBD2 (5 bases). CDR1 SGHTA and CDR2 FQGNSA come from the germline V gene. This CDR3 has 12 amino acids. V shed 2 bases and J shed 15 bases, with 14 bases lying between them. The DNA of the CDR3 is TGTGCCAGCAGCTTAAGTGGCCTAGCCCTGTTCTTC. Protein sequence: CASSLSGLALFF.

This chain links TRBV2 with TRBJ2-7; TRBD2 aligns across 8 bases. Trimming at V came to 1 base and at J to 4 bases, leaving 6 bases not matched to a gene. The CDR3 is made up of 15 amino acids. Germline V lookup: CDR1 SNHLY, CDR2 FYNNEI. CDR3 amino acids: CASSEEGLGPYEQYF. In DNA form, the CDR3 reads TGTGCCAGCAGTGAAGAGGGACTAGGCCCTTACGAGCAGTACTTC.

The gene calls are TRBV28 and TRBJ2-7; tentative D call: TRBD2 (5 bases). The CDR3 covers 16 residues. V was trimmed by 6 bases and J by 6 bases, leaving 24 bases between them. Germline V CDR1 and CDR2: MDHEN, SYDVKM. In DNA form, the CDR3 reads TGTGCCAGCAGCCTTTTTTTTAGTGGTGGGAGTGGCGAGCAGTACTTC. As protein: CASSLFFSGGSGEQYF.

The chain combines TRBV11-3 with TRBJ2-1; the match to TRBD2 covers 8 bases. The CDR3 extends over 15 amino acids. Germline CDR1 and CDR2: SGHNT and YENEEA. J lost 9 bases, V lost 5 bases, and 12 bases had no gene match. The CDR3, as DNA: TGTGCCAGCAGCCGGGGGGGGAGGCTGGGGGCTGAGCAGTTCTTC. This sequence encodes CASSRGGRLGAEQFF.

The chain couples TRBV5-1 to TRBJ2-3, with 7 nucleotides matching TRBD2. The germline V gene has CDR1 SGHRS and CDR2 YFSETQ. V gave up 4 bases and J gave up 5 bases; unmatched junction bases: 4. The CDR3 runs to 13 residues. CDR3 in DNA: TGCGCCAGCAGCAACCCGGGGGGAGATACGCAGTATTTT. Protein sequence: CASSNPGGDTQYF.

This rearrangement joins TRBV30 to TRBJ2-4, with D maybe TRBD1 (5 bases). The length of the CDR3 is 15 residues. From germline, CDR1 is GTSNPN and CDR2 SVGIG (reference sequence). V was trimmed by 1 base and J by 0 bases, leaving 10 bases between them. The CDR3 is CAWSGQGLAKNIQYF. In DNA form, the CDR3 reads TGTGCCTGGAGTGGGCAGGGTCTAGCCAAAAACATTCAGTACTTC.

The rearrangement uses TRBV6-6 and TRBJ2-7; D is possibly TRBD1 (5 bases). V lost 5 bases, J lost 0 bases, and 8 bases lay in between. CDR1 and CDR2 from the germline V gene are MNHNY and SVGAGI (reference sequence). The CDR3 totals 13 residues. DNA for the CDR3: TGTGCCAGCAGTAAAGACAGCTCCTACGAGCAGTACTTC. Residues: CASSKDSSYEQYF.

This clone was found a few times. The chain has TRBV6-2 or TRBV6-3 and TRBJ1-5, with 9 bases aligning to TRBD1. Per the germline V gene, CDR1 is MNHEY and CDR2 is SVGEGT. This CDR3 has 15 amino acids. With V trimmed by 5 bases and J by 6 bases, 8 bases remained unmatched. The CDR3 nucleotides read TGTGCCAGCAGTCACAACACAGGGGGCTTTCAGCCCCAGCATTTT. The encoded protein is CASSHNTGGFQPQHF.

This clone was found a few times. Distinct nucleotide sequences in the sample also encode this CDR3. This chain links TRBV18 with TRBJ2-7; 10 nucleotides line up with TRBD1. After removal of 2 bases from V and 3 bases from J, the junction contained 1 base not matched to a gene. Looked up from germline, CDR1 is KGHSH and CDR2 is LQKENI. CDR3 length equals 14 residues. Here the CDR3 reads CASSPGTGVYEQYF. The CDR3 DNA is TGTGCCAGCTCACCAGGGACAGGGGTCTACGAGCAGTACTTC.

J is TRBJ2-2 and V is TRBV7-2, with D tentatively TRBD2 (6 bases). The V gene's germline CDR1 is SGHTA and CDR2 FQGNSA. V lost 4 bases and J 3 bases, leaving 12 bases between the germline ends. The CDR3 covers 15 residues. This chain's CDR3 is CASSSPGLDTGELFF. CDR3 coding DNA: TGTGCCAGCAGCTCGCCGGGACTCGACACCGGGGAGCTGTTTTTT.